This T cell receptor (beta chain) originates from a study of T-cell reconstitution after alpha-beta-depleted transplantation in children. Unique molecular identifiers were built into the TCRbeta library. In TCRdb, the PCR reads were re-called with MiXCR into one record per CDR3 protein. The sample lists hundreds of thousands of distinct CDR3 sequences; around a sixth were seen once. Germline V gene lookup returns CDR1 KGHSH and CDR2 LQKENI. CDR3 size: 16 residues. V was trimmed by 3 bases and J by 5 bases, leaving 19 bases between them. This clonotype was found a few times. The sample in question was PBMCs from the stem cell graft donor, obtained from the stem cell graft. This TCR was sampled from a human donor who donated a stem cell graft to a child with acute myeloid leukemia. This sequence joins TRBV18 and TRBJ2-5, with D perhaps TRBD2 (6 bases). CDR3 nucleotide sequence: TGTGCCAGCTCACCTTCTTTCGGAGGGTGGACTGAGACCCAGTACTTC. This codes for CASSPSFGGWTETQYF.